This T cell receptor (beta chain) was recovered during a study of blood T cell repertoires in COVID-19. Background on the study: The cDNA or gDNA used as material had been derived from T cells, B-cell-depleted T cells, or PBMCs.

Those enrolled, adults aged 18 to 89 years, came from about two dozen US areas. Each recovered donor of Cohort 3 presented with two negative PCRs, clearance, or symptom resolution. The protocol was immunoSEQ multiplex PCR, while the TCRdb copy is restricted to in-frame clones and leaves out a portion. The repertoire holds 150,000 to 200,000 clones, with about 82% as singletons. Per the germline V gene, CDR1 is WSHSY and CDR2 is SAAADI. This CDR3 spans 13 amino acids. Trimming shortened V by 4 bases and J by 0 bases, and 6 bases separated the two germline ends. The rearrangement links TRBV10-2 to TRBJ1-1, with a tentative D call TRBD1 (6 bases). The source of this sequence is a woman aged 25 to 39 who had recovered from COVID-19. Sample: PBMCs or T cells enriched from blood (not recorded which). CDR3 coding DNA: TGCGCCAGCAGTGGGACAGTGAACACTGAAGCTTTCTTT. As protein: CASSGTVNTEAFF.